Given below is one T cell receptor (beta chain) in context. As yet, its antigen is unknown. The study sorted every CD8+ T cell subset in triplicate at 250,000 to 300,000 cells each. Naive CD8+ T cells showed a CD45RO-CCR7+CD27+CD95- phenotype. This CDR3 spans 16 amino acids. The germline CDR1 and CDR2 sequences are SGHTA and FQGNSA. This sample was included in a study of CXCR3-negative and CXCR3-positive naive CD8 T cells. Study-level points and caveats: CXCR3-positive naive cells had more hydrophobic TRB CDR3s than CXCR3-negative naive cells. Most assays used freshly isolated PBMCs, as cryopreservation partially reduced CXCR3.

The TRB cDNA libraries were prepared by 5' RACE with UMI labels. Reanalyzing the 5' RACE reads, TCRdb keeps one entry per CDR3 protein, without DNA. The sample totals over 100,000 distinct CDR3 sequences. This clonotype was obtained from a human donor in good health. Some clones in this sample may be carry-over from other donors' samples. This chain uses TRBV7-2 with TRBJ1-1; lacking DNA, the TRBD1 call made by TCRdb goes unchecked. Sequencing was carried out using naive CXCR3- CD8+ T cells from blood. Indicated subset: CD45RO-CCR7+CD27+CD95- naive CD8+ T cells lacking CXCR3 (TNR3-). CDR3: CASSLEGGYECTEAFF.